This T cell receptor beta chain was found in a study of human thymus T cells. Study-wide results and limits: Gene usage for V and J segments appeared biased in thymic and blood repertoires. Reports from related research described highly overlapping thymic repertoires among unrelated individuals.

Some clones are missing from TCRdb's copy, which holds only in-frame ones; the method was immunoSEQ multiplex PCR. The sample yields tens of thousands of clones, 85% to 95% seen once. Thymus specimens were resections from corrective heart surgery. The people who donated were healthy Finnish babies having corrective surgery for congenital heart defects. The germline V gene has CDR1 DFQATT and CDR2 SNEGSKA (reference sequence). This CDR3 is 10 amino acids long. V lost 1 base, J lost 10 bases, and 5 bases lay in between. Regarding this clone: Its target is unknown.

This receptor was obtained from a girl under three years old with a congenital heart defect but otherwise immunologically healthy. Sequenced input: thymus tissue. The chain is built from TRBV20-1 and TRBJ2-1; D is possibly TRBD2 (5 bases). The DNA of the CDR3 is TGCAGTGCTAGAGGACTAGAGCAGTTCTTC. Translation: CSARGLEQFF.